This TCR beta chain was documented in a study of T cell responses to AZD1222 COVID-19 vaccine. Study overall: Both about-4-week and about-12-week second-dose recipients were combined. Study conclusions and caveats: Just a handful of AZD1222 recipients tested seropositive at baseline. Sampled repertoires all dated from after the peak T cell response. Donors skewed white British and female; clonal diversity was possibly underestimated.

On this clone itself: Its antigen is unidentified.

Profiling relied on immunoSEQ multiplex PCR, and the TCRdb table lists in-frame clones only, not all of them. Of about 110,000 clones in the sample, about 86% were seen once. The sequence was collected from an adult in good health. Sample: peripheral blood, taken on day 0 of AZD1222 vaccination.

The CDR3 nucleotides are TGTGCCAGCAGCCCTTCCCCCGATCAGCCCCAGCATTTT. Protein sequence: CASSPSPDQPQHF. The chain uses TRBV11-2 and TRBJ1-5; D is undetermined. Trimming shortened V by 5 bases and J by 5 bases, and 10 bases separated the two germline ends. The CDR3 has 13 residues. The V gene's germline CDR1 is SGHAT and CDR2 FQNNGV.